This is a list of T cell receptor beta chains from one sample in a study of T cells in Graves' hyperthyroidism and ophthalmopathy. TCRdb recomputed calls from the multiplex PCR reads with MiXCR, one row per CDR3 protein. The top ten clones hold approximately 49% of a sample with under 400,000 distinct CDR3 sequences, around a sixth of them seen once. The sample consisted of blood. These receptors were collected from a woman aged 45-59 years with Graves' hyperthyroidism. Both conserved end residues are part of each CDR3. Each record gives: J gene, D gene, clone size, V gene, CDR3 DNA, CDR3 protein. D genes are given only for firm matches. Rows give clone size only sometimes, using once, few, many, or a class for an expanded clone.

TRBJ1-4 . . TRBV20-1 TGCAGTGCTACCTCAAGGGGTGAAAAACTGTTTTTT CSATSRGEKLFF
TRBJ1-2 TRBD1 few TRBV28 TGTGCCAGCAGTTCCGGACAGGGGGCCGAGAGGGGCTACACCTTC CASSSGQGAERGYTF
TRBJ1-3 . . TRBV6-1 TGTGCCAGCAGGCCCGGAAGGGGAAACACCATATATTTT CASRPGRGNTIYF
TRBJ1-1 . . TRBV28 TGTGCCGGTGGGGGGCGAACTGAAGCTTTCTTT CAGGGRTEAFF
TRBJ1-1 TRBD1 many TRBV6-2/TRBV6-3 TGTGCCAGCAGTTTAGCCCTGACAGGGATCTCGGGAGTGTACACTGAAGCTTTCTTT CASSLALTGISGVYTEAFF
TRBJ1-4 . few TRBV5-1 TGCGCCAGCAGCGGGGGCGGTGCTCATGGTGAAAAACTGTTTTTT CASSGGGAHGEKLFF
TRBJ2-7 TRBD1 . TRBV5-1 TGCGCCAGCAGCTTGGCGACAGGGGTTATACAGGAGCAGTACTTC CASSLATGVIQEQYF
TRBJ2-5 TRBD1 . TRBV30 TGTGCCTGGAGTCCCGGGACAGGGGTTATTGGGACCCAGTACTTC CAWSPGTGVIGTQYF
TRBJ1-2 TRBD1 . TRBV28 TGTGCCAGCAGGCCGACAGGGAACTATGGCTACACCTTC CASRPTGNYGYTF
TRBJ2-7 . many TRBV2 TGTGCCAGCAGTGTAAGTAGAAGCTCCTACGAGCAGTACTTC CASSVSRSSYEQYF
TRBJ2-1 TRBD2 many TRBV11-2 TGTGCCAGTCTCATGACTAGCGGGCCCCTAAGCTCCTACAATGAGCAGTTCTTC CASLMTSGPLSSYNEQFF
TRBJ2-7 . . TRBV29-1 TGCAGCGTTGAAAGGCGGCAAATCTACGAGCAGTACTTC CSVERRQIYEQYF
TRBJ1-2 . . TRBV12-3/TRBV12-4 TGTGCCAGCAGTCTCCCCTATAGTGGCTACACCTTC CASSLPYSGYTF
TRBJ2-2 . few TRBV19 TGTGCCAGTAGTATCTATTATGGGGAGAACACCGGGGAGCTGTTTTTT CASSIYYGENTGELFF
TRBJ2-1 . . TRBV11-2 TGTGCCAGCAGCTTACCAGGGTCCTCCTACAATGAGCAGTTCTTC CASSLPGSSYNEQFF
TRBJ2-2 TRBD1 few TRBV6-1 TGTGCCAGCAGTTCCGGGACAGTTAACACCGGGGAGCTGTTTTTT CASSSGTVNTGELFF
TRBJ2-4 . few TRBV12-3/TRBV12-4 TGTGCCAGCAGTTTTCAGGGGTTAGCCAAAAACATTCAGTACTTC CASSFQGLAKNIQYF
TRBJ1-5 . many TRBV7-2 TGTGCCAGCAGCTTTTCGGGCAGGGAAAGACAGCCCCAGCATTTT CASSFSGRERQPQHF
TRBJ2-3 . . TRBV9 TGTGCCAGCAGCGGACAGAACACAGATACGCAGTATTTT CASSGQNTDTQYF
TRBJ2-1 . . TRBV27 TGTGCCAGCAGTTTGGGGCTAGCAATTAGTGTTGAGCAGTTCTTC CASSLGLAISVEQFF
TRBJ2-3 TRBD2 many TRBV6-1 TGTGCCAGCAGTCAAATAGCGGGGGCCACCACAGATACGCAGTATTTT CASSQIAGATTDTQYF
TRBJ1-5 . many TRBV28 TGTGCCAGCAGTTTCGGTTCTCATCAGCCCCAGCATTTT CASSFGSHQPQHF
TRBJ1-3 . . TRBV14 TGTGCCAGCAGCCAAGACATGGTTGGAAACACCATATATTTT CASSQDMVGNTIYF
TRBJ2-6 . few TRBV6-1 TGTGCCAGCAGTGTCGTAGGAAGGGTGCCTGGGGCCAACGTCCTGACTTTC CASSVVGRVPGANVLTF
TRBJ2-1 . many TRBV5-4 TGTGCCAGCAGCGTCGTCGTACAGGGAAGTGAGCAGTTCTTC CASSVVVQGSEQFF
TRBJ1-6 . many TRBV2 TGTGCCAGCAGTGTTTATGGGGGGAGCAATTCACCCCTCCACTTT CASSVYGGSNSPLHF
TRBJ2-5 TRBD1 few TRBV5-6 TGTGCCAGCGGCCCGGGACAGGACACAACCCAAGAGACCCAGTACTTC CASGPGQDTTQETQYF
TRBJ2-1 TRBD2 few TRBV20-1 TGCAGTGCTAGACTGGTGGGGCGCGGGGGGGGGTACAATGAGCAGTTCTTC CSARLVGRGGGYNEQFF
TRBJ2-7 . . TRBV27 TGTGCCAGCAGTTTATCCGGCAGGGTCATCAACGAGCAGTACTTC CASSLSGRVINEQYF
TRBJ1-2 . . TRBV24-1 TGTGCCACCAGTGGCCCCGGGAACCTCTATGGCTACACCTTC CATSGPGNLYGYTF
TRBJ2-2 . . TRBV7-9 TGTGCCAGCAGCTTGGGGGCGGGGACGAACACCGGGGAGCTGTTTTTT CASSLGAGTNTGELFF
TRBJ1-2 . many TRBV9 TGTGCCAGCAGCCGGCGGGCAGCTCCTAACTATGGCTACACCTTC CASSRRAAPNYGYTF
TRBJ2-1 . few TRBV7-9 TGTGCCAGCACATCACCCAGGGGGGATTGGGTATACAATGAGCAGTTCTTC CASTSPRGDWVYNEQFF
TRBJ2-1 . many TRBV6-1 TGTGCCAGCACCACATCTCTGGGCTCCTACAATGAGCAGTTCTTC CASTTSLGSYNEQFF
TRBJ2-1 TRBD2 few TRBV4-1 TGCGCCAGCAGCCAAGTATTCACTAGCGGAGACTACAATGAGCAGTTCTTC CASSQVFTSGDYNEQFF
TRBJ1-6 . . TRBV4-2 TGTGCCAGCAGCCAAGATTGGGCGGATAATTCACCCCTCCACTTT CASSQDWADNSPLHF
TRBJ1-3 . many TRBV3-1 TGTGCCAGCAGCCAAGATTTGGGGAGGGGAAACACCATATATTTT CASSQDLGRGNTIYF